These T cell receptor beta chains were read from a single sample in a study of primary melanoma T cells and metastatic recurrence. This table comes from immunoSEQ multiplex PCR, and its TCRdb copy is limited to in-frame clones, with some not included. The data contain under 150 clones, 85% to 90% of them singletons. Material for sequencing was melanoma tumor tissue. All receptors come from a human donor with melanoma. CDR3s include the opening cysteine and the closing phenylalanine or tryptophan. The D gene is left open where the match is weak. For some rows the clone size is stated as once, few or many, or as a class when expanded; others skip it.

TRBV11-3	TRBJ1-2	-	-	CASSPGTRRYGYTF	TGTGCCAGCAGCCCGGGGACCCGTCGGTATGGCTACACCTTC
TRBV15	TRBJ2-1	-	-	CATKREKARNEQFF	TGTGCCACCAAGAGGGAAAAGGCTCGGAATGAGCAGTTCTTC
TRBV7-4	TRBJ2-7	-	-	CASKKDSGTAYEQYF	TGTGCCAGCAAGAAGGACAGCGGGACAGCCTACGAGCAGTACTTC
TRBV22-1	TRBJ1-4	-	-	CASSFSGATNEKLFF	TGTGCCAGCAGTTTCTCAGGAGCAACTAATGAAAAACTGTTTTTT
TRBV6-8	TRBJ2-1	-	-	CAIRGGLVGDNEQFF	TGTGCCATCAGGGGGGGACTAGTGGGAGACAATGAGCAGTTCTTC
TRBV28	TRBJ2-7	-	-	CASRKQAFAYEQYF	TGTGCCAGCAGAAAACAAGCGTTTGCCTACGAGCAGTACTTC
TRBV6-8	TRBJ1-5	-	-	CASSDPGRRDQPQHF	TGTGCCAGCAGTGACCCCGGCCGTCGGGATCAGCCCCAGCATTTT
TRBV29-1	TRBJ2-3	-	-	CSVGADQRDTQYF	TGCAGCGTGGGGGCGGACCAGAGGGATACGCAGTATTTT
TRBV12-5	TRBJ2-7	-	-	CASTLTETYEQYF	TGTGCCAGCACCCTGACAGAGACCTACGAGCAGTACTTC
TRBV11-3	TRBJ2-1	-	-	CASSLDGSSYNEQFF	TGTGCCAGCAGCTTGGACGGGAGCTCCTACAATGAGCAGTTCTTC
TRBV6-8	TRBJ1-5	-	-	CASGYPWNSNQPQHF	TGTGCCAGCGGATACCCGTGGAATAGCAATCAGCCCCAGCATTTT
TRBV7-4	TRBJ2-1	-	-	CASSFGGSNEQFF	TGTGCCAGCAGCTTTGGAGGGTCCAATGAGCAGTTCTTC
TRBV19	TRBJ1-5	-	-	CASSIPGWSQPQHF	TGTGCCAGTAGTATACCGGGGTGGAGTCAGCCCCAGCATTTT
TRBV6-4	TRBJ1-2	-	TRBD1	CARTRQGENTF	TGTGCTCGCACCCGGCAGGGGGAGAACACTTTC
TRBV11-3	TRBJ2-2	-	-	CASSKDWGPNTGELFF	TGTGCCAGCAGCAAAGACTGGGGGCCGAACACCGGGGAGCTGTTTTTT
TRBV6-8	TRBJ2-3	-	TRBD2	CASNVRLAGLWDTQYF	TGTGCCAGCAACGTAAGACTAGCGGGATTGTGGGATACGCAGTATTTT
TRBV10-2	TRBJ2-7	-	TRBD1	CASSPGQMGEQYF	TGCGCCAGCAGCCCGGGACAGATGGGCGAGCAGTACTTC
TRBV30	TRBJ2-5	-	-	CAWSPEDPLSNQETQYF	TGTGCCTGGAGTCCTGAGGACCCTTTATCTAACCAAGAGACCCAGTACTTC
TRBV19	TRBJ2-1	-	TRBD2	CASSIPLLAGVPNEQFF	TGTGCCAGTAGTATCCCCTTACTAGCGGGAGTTCCCAATGAGCAGTTCTTC
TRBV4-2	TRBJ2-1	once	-	CASSPRLGSYNEQFF	TGTGCCAGCAGCCCCCGACTAGGTTCTTACAATGAGCAGTTCTTC
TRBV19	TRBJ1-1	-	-	CASSMGQGVRTEAFF	TGTGCCAGTAGTATGGGCCAGGGTGTTCGCACTGAAGCTTTCTTT
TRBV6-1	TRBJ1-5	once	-	CASSEVVSTGQPQHF	TGTGCCAGCAGTGAAGTTGTCAGCACGGGGCAGCCCCAGCATTTT
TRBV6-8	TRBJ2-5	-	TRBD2	CATGTSGAIQETQYF	TGTGCGACCGGGACTAGCGGGGCCATCCAAGAGACCCAGTACTTC